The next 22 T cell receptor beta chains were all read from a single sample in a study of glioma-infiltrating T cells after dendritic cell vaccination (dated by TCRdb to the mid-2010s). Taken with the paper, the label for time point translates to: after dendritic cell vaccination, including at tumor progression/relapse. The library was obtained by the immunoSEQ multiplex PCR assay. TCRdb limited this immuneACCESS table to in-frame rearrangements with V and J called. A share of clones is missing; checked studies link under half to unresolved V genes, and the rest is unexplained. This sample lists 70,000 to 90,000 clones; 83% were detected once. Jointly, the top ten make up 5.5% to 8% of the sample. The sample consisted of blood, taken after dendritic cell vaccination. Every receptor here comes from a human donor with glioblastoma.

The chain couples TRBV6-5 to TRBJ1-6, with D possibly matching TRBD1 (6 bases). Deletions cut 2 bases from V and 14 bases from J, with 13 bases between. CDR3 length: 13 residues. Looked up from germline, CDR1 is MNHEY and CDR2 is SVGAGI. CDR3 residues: CASSYAAGGTLHF. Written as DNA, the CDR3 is TGTGCCAGCAGTTACGCCGCGGGGGGCACCCTCCACTTT.

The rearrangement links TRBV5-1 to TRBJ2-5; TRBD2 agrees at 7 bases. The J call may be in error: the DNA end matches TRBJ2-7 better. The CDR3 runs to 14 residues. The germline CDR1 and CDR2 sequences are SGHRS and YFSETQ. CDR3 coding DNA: TGCGCCAGCAGCCTGTCTAGCGGAACCTACGAGCAGTACTTC. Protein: CASSLSSGTYEQYF.

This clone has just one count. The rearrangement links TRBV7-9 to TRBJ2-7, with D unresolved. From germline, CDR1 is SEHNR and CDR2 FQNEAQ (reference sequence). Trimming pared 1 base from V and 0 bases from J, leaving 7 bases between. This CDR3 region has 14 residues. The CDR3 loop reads CASSLGANSYEQYF. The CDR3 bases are TGTGCCAGCAGCTTAGGGGCTAACTCCTACGAGCAGTACTTC. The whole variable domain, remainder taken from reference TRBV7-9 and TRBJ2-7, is DTGVSQNPRHKITKRGQNVTFRCDPISEHNRLYWYRQTLGQGPEFLTYFQNEAQLEKSRLLSDRFSAERPKGSFSTLEIQRTEQGDSAMYLCASSLGANSYEQYFGPGTRLTVT.

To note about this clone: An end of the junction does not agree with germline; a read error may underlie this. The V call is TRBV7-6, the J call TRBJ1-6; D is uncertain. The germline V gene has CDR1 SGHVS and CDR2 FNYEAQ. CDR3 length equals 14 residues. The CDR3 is CASSLYLYNSPLHF. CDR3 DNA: TGTGCCAGCAGCTTGTACCTCTATAATTCGCCCCTCCACTTT.

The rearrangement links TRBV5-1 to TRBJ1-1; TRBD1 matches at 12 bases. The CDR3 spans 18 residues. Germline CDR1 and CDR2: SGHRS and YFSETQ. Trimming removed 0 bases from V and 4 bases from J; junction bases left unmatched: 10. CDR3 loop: CASSLEGQGAQMGTEAFF. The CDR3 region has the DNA TGCGCCAGCAGCTTGGAGGGACAGGGGGCCCAAATGGGCACTGAAGCTTTCTTT.

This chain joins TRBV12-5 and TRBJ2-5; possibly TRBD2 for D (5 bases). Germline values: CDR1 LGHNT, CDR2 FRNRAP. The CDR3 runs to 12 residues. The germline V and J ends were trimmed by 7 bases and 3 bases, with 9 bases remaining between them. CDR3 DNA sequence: TGTGCTAGTGTCGGGGTTGAAGAGACCCAGTACTTC. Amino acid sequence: CASVGVEETQYF.

The CDR3 nucleotides are TGTGCCAGCAGTGAAGCTACAAATTCACCCCTCCACTTT. This sequence encodes CASSEATNSPLHF. V and J are TRBV6-1 and TRBJ1-6; no definite D call. V was clipped by 0 bases and J by 7 bases, with 4 bases between them. The CDR3 contains 13 residues. Germline CDR1 MNHNS, CDR2 SASEGT.

CDR3 protein: CASSLSQGTGYTF. CDR3 DNA sequence: TGTGCCAGCTCACTATCCCAGGGGACCGGCTACACCTTC. V gene TRBV18 combines with J gene TRBJ1-2, with D possibly TRBD1 on 6 matching bases. V was cut by 4 bases and J by 8 bases, with 14 bases left in between. CDR3 length: 13 residues. CDR1 is KGHSH, CDR2 LQKENI, per germline.

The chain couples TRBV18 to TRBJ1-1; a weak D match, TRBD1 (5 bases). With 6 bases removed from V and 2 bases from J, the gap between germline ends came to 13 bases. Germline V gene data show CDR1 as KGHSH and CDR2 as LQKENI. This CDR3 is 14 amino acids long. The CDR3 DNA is TGTGCCAGCTCGGCAGGCAGGGAAAACACTGAAGCTTTCTTT. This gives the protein CASSAGRENTEAFF.

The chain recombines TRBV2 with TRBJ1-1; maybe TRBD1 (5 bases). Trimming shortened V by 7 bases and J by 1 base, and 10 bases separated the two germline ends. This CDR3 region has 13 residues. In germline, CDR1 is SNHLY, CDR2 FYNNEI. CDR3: CASKFQGNTEAFF. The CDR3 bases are TGTGCCAGCAAATTCCAGGGGAACACTGAAGCTTTCTTT.

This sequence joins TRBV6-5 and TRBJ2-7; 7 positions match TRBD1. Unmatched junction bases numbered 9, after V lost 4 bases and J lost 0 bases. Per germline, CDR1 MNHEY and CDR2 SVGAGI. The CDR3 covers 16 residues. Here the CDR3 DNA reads TGTGCCAGCAGTTCTGGGACAGACGATAGCTCCTACGAGCAGTACTTC. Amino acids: CASSSGTDDSSYEQYF.

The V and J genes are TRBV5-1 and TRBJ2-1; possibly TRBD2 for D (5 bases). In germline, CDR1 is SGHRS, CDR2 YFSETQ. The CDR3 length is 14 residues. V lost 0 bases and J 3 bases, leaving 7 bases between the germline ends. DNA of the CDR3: TGCGCCAGCAGCTTGGGCGGACTCTACAATGAGCAGTTCTTC. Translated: CASSLGGLYNEQFF.

CDR3 in DNA: TGTGCCAGCAGCCAGGAGTCTAGCGGGGGGAATGAGCAGTTCTTC. Translated, it gives CASSQESSGGNEQFF. The chain recombines TRBV5-4 with TRBJ2-1, with TRBD2 identical over 11 bases. The V gene's germline CDR1 is SGHNT and CDR2 YYREEE (reference sequence). The CDR3 is made up of 15 amino acids. V gave up 4 bases and J gave up 7 bases; unmatched junction bases: 7.

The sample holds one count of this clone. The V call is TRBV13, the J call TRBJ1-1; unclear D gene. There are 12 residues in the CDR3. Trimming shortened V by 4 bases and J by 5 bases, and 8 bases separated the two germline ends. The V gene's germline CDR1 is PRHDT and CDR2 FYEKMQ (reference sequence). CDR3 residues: CASSYDKTEAFF. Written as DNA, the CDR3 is TGTGCCAGCAGCTATGACAAAACTGAAGCTTTCTTT.

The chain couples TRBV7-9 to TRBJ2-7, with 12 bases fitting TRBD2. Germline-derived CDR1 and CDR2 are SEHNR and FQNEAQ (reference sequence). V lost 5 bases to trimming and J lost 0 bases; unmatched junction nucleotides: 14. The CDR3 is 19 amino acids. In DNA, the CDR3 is TGTGCCAGCAGCCCCGGACTAGCGGGGTTGCGGACCGACTCCTACGAGCAGTACTTC. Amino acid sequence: CASSPGLAGLRTDSYEQYF.

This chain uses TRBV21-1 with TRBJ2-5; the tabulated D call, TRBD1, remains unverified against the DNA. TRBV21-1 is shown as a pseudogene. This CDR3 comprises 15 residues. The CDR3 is CASSNPTGIEETQYF. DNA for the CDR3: TGTGCCAGCAGCAATCCGACAGGGATTGAAGAGACCCAGTACTTC.

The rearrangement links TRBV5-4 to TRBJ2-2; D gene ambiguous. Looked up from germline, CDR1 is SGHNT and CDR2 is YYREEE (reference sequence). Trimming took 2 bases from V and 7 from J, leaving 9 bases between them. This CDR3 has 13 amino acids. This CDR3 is CASSFPWSGELFF. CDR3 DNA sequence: TGTGCCAGCAGCTTTCCTTGGAGCGGGGAGCTGTTTTTT.

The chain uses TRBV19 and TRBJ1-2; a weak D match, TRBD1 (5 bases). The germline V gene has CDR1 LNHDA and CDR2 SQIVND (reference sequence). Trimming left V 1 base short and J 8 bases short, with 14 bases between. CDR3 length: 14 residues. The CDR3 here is CASSIALDIGGYTF. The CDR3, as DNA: TGTGCCAGTAGTATAGCATTGGACATCGGCGGCTACACCTTC.

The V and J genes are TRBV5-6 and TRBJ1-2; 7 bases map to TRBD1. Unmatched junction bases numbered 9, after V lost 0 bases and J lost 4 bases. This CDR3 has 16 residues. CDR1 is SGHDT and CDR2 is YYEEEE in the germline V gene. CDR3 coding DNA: TGTGCCAGCAGCTTGGTTGGGACAGAGGATAGCTATGGCTACACCTTC. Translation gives CASSLVGTEDSYGYTF. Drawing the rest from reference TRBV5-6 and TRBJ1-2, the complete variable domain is DAGVTQSPTHLIKTRGQQVTLRCSPKSGHDTVSWYQQALGQGPQFIFQYYEEEERQRGNFPDRFSGHQFPNYSSELNVNALLLGDSALYLCASSLVGTEDSYGYTFGSGTRLTVV.

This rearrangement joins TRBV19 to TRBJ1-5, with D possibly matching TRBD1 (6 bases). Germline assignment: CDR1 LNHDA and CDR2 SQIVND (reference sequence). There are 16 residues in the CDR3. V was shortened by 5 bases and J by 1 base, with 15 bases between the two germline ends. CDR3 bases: TGTGCCAGTAGTGCGTTACAGGGATCGAGCAATCAGCCCCAGCATTTT. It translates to CASSALQGSSNQPQHF.

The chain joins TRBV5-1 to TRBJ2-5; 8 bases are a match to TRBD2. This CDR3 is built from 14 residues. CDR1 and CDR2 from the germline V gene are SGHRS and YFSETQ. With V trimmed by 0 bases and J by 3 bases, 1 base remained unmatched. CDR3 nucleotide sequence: TGCGCCAGCAGCTTGGCGGGGGGGAAAGAGACCCAGTACTTC. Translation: CASSLAGGKETQYF.

The CDR3: CASSQAQDYGYTF. CDR3 DNA sequence: TGTGCCAGCAGCCAAGCACAGGACTATGGCTACACCTTC. The V and J genes are TRBV14 and TRBJ1-2; D may be TRBD1 (5 bases). The CDR3 runs to 13 residues. Trimming left V 1 base short and J 3 bases short, with 6 bases between. CDR1 is SGHDN and CDR2 is FVKESK in the germline V gene.